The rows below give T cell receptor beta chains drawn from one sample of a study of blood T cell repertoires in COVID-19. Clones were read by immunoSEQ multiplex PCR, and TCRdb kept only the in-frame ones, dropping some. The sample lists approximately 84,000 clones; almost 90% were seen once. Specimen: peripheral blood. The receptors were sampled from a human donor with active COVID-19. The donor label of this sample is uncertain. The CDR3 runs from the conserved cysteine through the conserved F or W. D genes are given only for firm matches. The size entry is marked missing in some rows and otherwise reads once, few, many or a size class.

CDR3 DNA: TGTGCCACCAGCAGAGTTGCAGGGGTGGACTCTCTGCCCCAGCATTTT
CDR3 protein: CATSRVAGVDSLPQHF
J gene: TRBJ1-5
D gene: NA
V gene: TRBV15
CDR3 length: 16
clone size: NA

CDR3 DNA: TGCGCCAGCAGCCAAGGACAAGCGGGGTACAATGAGCAGTTCTTC
CDR3 protein: CASSQGQAGYNEQFF
J gene: TRBJ2-1
D gene: TRBD2
V gene: TRBV4-1
CDR3 length: 15
clone size: few

CDR3 DNA: TGTGCCAGCGGGAATCGGGATTACTCCTACGAGCAGTACTTC
CDR3 protein: CASGNRDYSYEQYF
J gene: TRBJ2-7
D gene: NA
V gene: TRBV7-9
CDR3 length: 14
clone size: few

CDR3 DNA: TGTGCCAGCAGTTTAGTCTCCAATTCACCCCTCCACTTT
CDR3 protein: CASSLVSNSPLHF
J gene: TRBJ1-6
D gene: NA
V gene: TRBV12-3/TRBV12-4
CDR3 length: 13
clone size: few

CDR3 DNA: TGCGCCAGCAGCCAAGATAGCTTCACTGAAGCTTTCTTT
CDR3 protein: CASSQDSFTEAFF
J gene: TRBJ1-1
D gene: NA
V gene: TRBV4-3
CDR3 length: 13
clone size: NA

CDR3 DNA: TGTGCCAGCAGCTTAGATGCGAGCTCCTACAATGAGCAGTTCTTC
CDR3 protein: CASSLDASSYNEQFF
J gene: TRBJ2-1
D gene: NA
V gene: TRBV7-3
CDR3 length: 15
clone size: few

CDR3 DNA: TGTGCCAGCAGCGTACCAGGGACAGGGGGCGCGAGAAACATTCAGTACTTC
CDR3 protein: CASSVPGTGGARNIQYF
J gene: TRBJ2-4
D gene: TRBD1
V gene: TRBV5-6
CDR3 length: 17
clone size: NA

CDR3 DNA: TGCGCCAGCAGCCCAACTCGGACAGGGAGAGGCTACACCTTC
CDR3 protein: CASSPTRTGRGYTF
J gene: TRBJ1-2
D gene: TRBD1
V gene: TRBV4-3
CDR3 length: 14
clone size: NA

CDR3 DNA: TGTGCCAGCAGCCAAGGCCCCGCGGGGACAGATACGCAGTATTTT
CDR3 protein: CASSQGPAGTDTQYF
J gene: TRBJ2-3
D gene: NA
V gene: TRBV3-1/TRBV3-2
CDR3 length: 15
clone size: NA

CDR3 DNA: TGTGCCAGCTCACCACTCGGCCGCGGGAGCAATCAGCCCCAGCATTTT
CDR3 protein: CASSPLGRGSNQPQHF
J gene: TRBJ1-5
D gene: NA
V gene: TRBV18
CDR3 length: 16
clone size: NA

CDR3 DNA: TGTGCCTGGAGGCCTGGAGGGATTTTGAACACTGAAGCTTTCTTT
CDR3 protein: CAWRPGGILNTEAFF
J gene: TRBJ1-1
D gene: NA
V gene: TRBV30
CDR3 length: 15
clone size: NA

CDR3 DNA: TGTGCCAGCAGTCCCTGGTATACCGGGACAGGGGGCTCAATAGCCAAAAACATTCAGTACTTC
CDR3 protein: CASSPWYTGTGGSIAKNIQYF
J gene: TRBJ2-4
D gene: TRBD1
V gene: TRBV6-2/TRBV6-3
CDR3 length: 21
clone size: NA

CDR3 DNA: TGTGCCAGCAGCGTTTACAGGGGCGAGTCTGAAAAACTGTTTTTT
CDR3 protein: CASSVYRGESEKLFF
J gene: TRBJ1-4
D gene: TRBD1
V gene: TRBV7-9
CDR3 length: 15
clone size: NA

CDR3 DNA: TGTGCCAGCAGTGAAGTCACAGCCTCCTATAGCAATCAGCCCCAGCATTTT
CDR3 protein: CASSEVTASYSNQPQHF
J gene: TRBJ1-5
D gene: NA
V gene: TRBV6-1
CDR3 length: 17
clone size: once

CDR3 DNA: TGCGCCAGCAGCCAAGATCTACAACAGGGAAATGAAAAACTGTTTTTT
CDR3 protein: CASSQDLQQGNEKLFF
J gene: TRBJ1-4
D gene: NA
V gene: TRBV4-3
CDR3 length: 16
clone size: NA

CDR3 DNA: TGCGCCAGCAGCGGCGGGGTGGGAGAGACCCAGTACTTC
CDR3 protein: CASSGGVGETQYF
J gene: TRBJ2-5
D gene: NA
V gene: TRBV5-1
CDR3 length: 13
clone size: NA

CDR3 DNA: TGTGCCAGCAGCTTCGGACAGGTTTACACTGAAGCTTTCTTT
CDR3 protein: CASSFGQVYTEAFF
J gene: TRBJ1-1
D gene: TRBD1
V gene: TRBV3-1/TRBV3-2
CDR3 length: 14
clone size: NA

CDR3 DNA: TGTGCCAGCAGCCTTGACAGGATTGCTGGCTACACCTTC
CDR3 protein: CASSLDRIAGYTF
J gene: TRBJ1-2
D gene: NA
V gene: TRBV3-1/TRBV3-2
CDR3 length: 13
clone size: NA

CDR3 DNA: TGTGCCAGTATTAGTCCCGAAACAGATACGCAGTATTTT
CDR3 protein: CASISPETDTQYF
J gene: TRBJ2-3
D gene: NA
V gene: TRBV19
CDR3 length: 13
clone size: NA

CDR3 DNA: TGTGCCAGCAGCTTACCTAGCGGGGGGGCGGAGACCCAGTACTTC
CDR3 protein: CASSLPSGGAETQYF
J gene: TRBJ2-5
D gene: TRBD2
V gene: TRBV7-2
CDR3 length: 15
clone size: NA

CDR3 DNA: TGTGCCAGCAGCCAAGAGCGGGGGGGGCCGGTCGGGGAGCTGTTTTTT
CDR3 protein: CASSQERGGPVGELFF
J gene: TRBJ2-2
D gene: TRBD2
V gene: TRBV4-2
CDR3 length: 16
clone size: NA

CDR3 DNA: TGTGCCAGCAGTTTCGACAGGGGTACCTCCTACGAGCAGTACTTC
CDR3 protein: CASSFDRGTSYEQYF
J gene: TRBJ2-7
D gene: TRBD1
V gene: TRBV28
CDR3 length: 15
clone size: once

CDR3 DNA: TGTGCCAGCAGCTTGGCTGGGACAGTTTCCTACGAGCAGTACTTC
CDR3 protein: CASSLAGTVSYEQYF
J gene: TRBJ2-7
D gene: TRBD1
V gene: TRBV5-4
CDR3 length: 15
clone size: NA

CDR3 DNA: TGTGCCAGCAGCTTAGGATCTTCCGGGGGGCCTTACAATGAGCAGTTCTTC
CDR3 protein: CASSLGSSGGPYNEQFF
J gene: TRBJ2-1
D gene: NA
V gene: TRBV13
CDR3 length: 17
clone size: NA

CDR3 DNA: TGTGCCAGCAGCGTAGGAGGACAGGGCGGGCAGTACTTC
CDR3 protein: CASSVGGQGGQYF
J gene: TRBJ2-7
D gene: TRBD1
V gene: TRBV7-8
CDR3 length: 13
clone size: once

CDR3 DNA: TGTGCCAGTAGTAAGGTCGACAGGGTGGTCAATGAGCAGTTCTTC
CDR3 protein: CASSKVDRVVNEQFF
J gene: TRBJ2-1
D gene: TRBD1
V gene: TRBV19
CDR3 length: 15
clone size: NA

CDR3 DNA: TGTGCCAGCAGCTTTGGGACAGGGGGAAGAATCGGTGAAAAACTGTTTTTT
CDR3 protein: CASSFGTGGRIGEKLFF
J gene: TRBJ1-4
D gene: TRBD1
V gene: TRBV5-8
CDR3 length: 17
clone size: once

CDR3 DNA: TGTGCCAGCAGTTTTCCACAGGGGGGCTCGGGCAATCAGCCCCAGCATTTT
CDR3 protein: CASSFPQGGSGNQPQHF
J gene: TRBJ1-5
D gene: TRBD1
V gene: TRBV28
CDR3 length: 17
clone size: NA

CDR3 DNA: TGTGCCAGCAGTTCCCACCCTGGGACTAGCGGGGGGGCCACCGGGGAGCTGTTTTTT
CDR3 protein: CASSSHPGTSGGATGELFF
J gene: TRBJ2-2
D gene: TRBD2
V gene: TRBV6-2/TRBV6-3
CDR3 length: 19
clone size: NA

CDR3 DNA: TGTGCCAGCAGAAGAGAGGGGGTCGCCGGGGAGCTGTTTTTT
CDR3 protein: CASRREGVAGELFF
J gene: TRBJ2-2
D gene: NA
V gene: TRBV4-2
CDR3 length: 14
clone size: NA

CDR3 DNA: TGTGCCAGCAGCTTAGAGCAGGCGAGCTCCTACGAGCAGTACTTC
CDR3 protein: CASSLEQASSYEQYF
J gene: TRBJ2-7
D gene: NA
V gene: TRBV7-8
CDR3 length: 15
clone size: NA

CDR3 DNA: TGTGCCAGCAGCCGGGGACAGTCTTTTTGGGCTTTCTTT
CDR3 protein: CASSRGQSFWAFF
J gene: TRBJ1-1
D gene: TRBD1
V gene: TRBV2
CDR3 length: 13
clone size: NA

CDR3 DNA: TGTGCCAGCAGCCCGGCTGGGAGCCCGGTCAATTCACCCCTCCACTTT
CDR3 protein: CASSPAGSPVNSPLHF
J gene: TRBJ1-6
D gene: NA
V gene: TRBV9
CDR3 length: 16
clone size: NA

CDR3 DNA: TGTGCCAGCAGTGCTGACAGGCTCTATGGCTACACCTTC
CDR3 protein: CASSADRLYGYTF
J gene: TRBJ1-2
D gene: NA
V gene: TRBV28
CDR3 length: 13
clone size: NA

CDR3 DNA: TGCGCCAGCAAATCGTACGGTAGCACAGATACGCAGTATTTT
CDR3 protein: CASKSYGSTDTQYF
J gene: TRBJ2-3
D gene: NA
V gene: TRBV4-1
CDR3 length: 14
clone size: NA

CDR3 DNA: TGTGCCATCAGGGTCAGCTCCTACGAGCAGTACTTC
CDR3 protein: CAIRVSSYEQYF
J gene: TRBJ2-7
D gene: NA
V gene: TRBV10-3
CDR3 length: 12
clone size: NA

CDR3 DNA: TGCAGCGTTGATTATGGGGGGGGCTGGCTGTTTTTT
CDR3 protein: CSVDYGGGWLFF
J gene: TRBJ1-4
D gene: NA
V gene: TRBV29-1
CDR3 length: 12
clone size: NA

CDR3 DNA: TGCGCCAGCAGCTCGGGACAGGGGGCAACTGGAAACACCATATATTTT
CDR3 protein: CASSSGQGATGNTIYF
J gene: TRBJ1-3
D gene: TRBD1
V gene: TRBV5-1
CDR3 length: 16
clone size: NA

CDR3 DNA: TGTGCCAGCAGCTCGGGACAGGGCTACGAGCAGTACTTC
CDR3 protein: CASSSGQGYEQYF
J gene: TRBJ2-7
D gene: TRBD1
V gene: TRBV5-4
CDR3 length: 13
clone size: NA

CDR3 DNA: TGTGCCAGCAGTTTCGGGACAGGGGGCCGAGGCTACACCTTC
CDR3 protein: CASSFGTGGRGYTF
J gene: TRBJ1-2
D gene: TRBD1
V gene: TRBV28
CDR3 length: 14
clone size: NA

CDR3 DNA: TGTGCCAGTAGTGTACCGGGACTACGCGACACCGGGGAGCTGTTTTTT
CDR3 protein: CASSVPGLRDTGELFF
J gene: TRBJ2-2
D gene: TRBD2
V gene: TRBV19
CDR3 length: 16
clone size: NA

CDR3 DNA: TGTGCCAGTACCCCGGGCAGGGGGCTCAACTATGGCTACACCTTC
CDR3 protein: CASTPGRGLNYGYTF
J gene: TRBJ1-2
D gene: TRBD1
V gene: TRBV19
CDR3 length: 15
clone size: few